This is a list of T cell receptor beta chains from one sample in a study of blood T cells in healthy people across ages. TCRdb fed the 5' RACE reads into MiXCR, producing one record per CDR3 protein. The sample has some 930,000 distinct CDR3 sequences; 25% to 35% are singletons. These same data were also listed under a study on T cells of mothers and their children.

Sequencing used blood. These receptors were obtained from a woman between 40 and 55 years old in good health. Both conserved end residues are part of each CDR3. The D gene is left open where the match is weak. Clone size appears in some rows only: once, few, many, or a class for an expanded clone.

size	V	J	D	CDR3	DNA
many	TRBV6-5	TRBJ2-7	NA	CASSYLRTPSSYEQYF	TGTGCCAGCAGTTACCTCAGGACACCCAGCTCCTACGAGCAGTACTTC
NA	TRBV4-3	TRBJ2-1	NA	CASSQAITYNEQFF	TGCGCCAGCAGCCAAGCTATTACATACAATGAGCAGTTCTTC
NA	TRBV7-9	TRBJ2-5	NA	CASSGDLIGQYF	TGTGCCAGCAGCGGCGACCTAATCGGGCAGTACTTC
many	TRBV28	TRBJ2-1	NA	CASSPAWGYNEQFF	TGTGCCAGCAGTCCGGCTTGGGGTTACAATGAGCAGTTCTTC
NA	TRBV3-1	TRBJ2-7	TRBD1	CASSHGTDYEQYF	TGTGCCAGCAGCCACGGGACAGACTACGAGCAGTACTTC
few	TRBV12-3/TRBV12-4	TRBJ2-3	NA	CACGPGGTDTQYF	TGCGCATGCGGGCCGGGGGGCACAGATACGCAGTATTTT
few	TRBV28	TRBJ2-5	NA	CASSLRGTQGYQETQYF	TGTGCCAGCAGTTTGAGGGGGACACAGGGCTACCAAGAGACCCAGTACTTC
NA	TRBV10-3	TRBJ2-1	TRBD1	CAIQGDRGSNEQFF	TGTGCCATCCAGGGGGACAGGGGGTCCAATGAGCAGTTCTTC
NA	TRBV3-1	TRBJ1-5	NA	CASSQYRSNNQPQHF	TGTGCCAGCAGCCAATACAGGTCCAACAATCAGCCCCAGCATTTT
many	TRBV5-1	TRBJ2-7	NA	CASSATVYEQYF	TGCGCCAGCAGCGCAACCGTCTACGAGCAGTACTTC
many	TRBV4-1	TRBJ1-2	TRBD1	CASSQGQGGDYGYTF	TGCGCCAGCAGCCAAGGGCAGGGGGGGGACTATGGCTACACCTTC
few	TRBV20-1	TRBJ2-1	TRBD2	CSARDPTSGGAEQFF	TGCAGTGCTAGAGATCCCACTAGCGGGGGGGCCGAGCAGTTCTTC
many	TRBV2	TRBJ2-5	TRBD1	CASSPDRGVNFVQYF	TGTGCCAGCAGTCCGGACAGGGGAGTGAATTTCGTGCAGTACTTC
few	TRBV9	TRBJ2-1	NA	CASSVWDNEQFF	TGTGCCAGCAGCGTATGGGACAATGAGCAGTTCTTC
few	TRBV18	TRBJ1-4	NA	CASSPYNEKLFF	TGTGCCAGCTCACCCTATAATGAAAAACTGTTTTTT
few	TRBV5-8	TRBJ2-6	NA	CASSQNWRANVLTF	TGTGCCAGCAGCCAAAACTGGAGAGCCAACGTCCTGACTTTC
NA	TRBV5-6	TRBJ1-1	NA	CTSSSRGRSEAFF	TGTACCAGCAGCAGCCGGGGGCGGTCTGAAGCTTTCTTT
medium-sized	TRBV4-3	TRBJ1-2	NA	CASSQGGTTNYGYTF	TGCGCCAGCAGCCAAGGCGGGACAACTAACTATGGCTACACCTTC
NA	TRBV19	TRBJ2-7	NA	CASSIVGTSYEQYF	TGTGCCAGTAGTATCGTAGGCACTTCCTACGAGCAGTACTTC
many	TRBV4-1	TRBJ2-7	TRBD2	CASSQVPGGAYEQYF	TGCGCCAGCAGCCAAGTCCCGGGGGGGGCCTACGAGCAGTACTTC
many	TRBV28	TRBJ1-2	NA	CASSTGSGYTF	TGTGCCAGCAGTACAGGGTCTGGCTACACCTTC
few	TRBV2	TRBJ1-5	NA	CASSDFSSNQPQHF	TGTGCCAGCAGTGATTTTAGTAGCAATCAGCCCCAGCATTTT
many	TRBV3-1	TRBJ1-2	NA	CASSQVGDYGYTF	TGCGCCAGCAGCCAAGTCGGGGACTATGGCTACACCTTC
many	TRBV9	TRBJ2-1	TRBD1	CASSVGQGRNEQFF	TGTGCCAGCAGCGTGGGACAGGGAAGAAATGAGCAGTTCTTC
many	TRBV12-3/TRBV12-4	TRBJ1-2	NA	CASTPSGLNGYTF	TGTGCCAGCACCCCCTCGGGCTTAAATGGCTACACCTTC
NA	TRBV29-1	TRBJ2-3	NA	CSVEYRGTDTQYF	TGCAGCGTTGAATATCGGGGCACAGATACGCAGTATTTT
many	TRBV7-2	TRBJ1-5	TRBD1	CASSLTGTDNRPQHF	TGTGCCAGCAGCTTAACCGGGACAGACAATCGGCCCCAGCATTTT
NA	TRBV7-9	TRBJ1-2	NA	CAGSVPGPYGYTF	TGTGCCGGCAGCGTACCGGGACCCTATGGCTACACCTTC
few	TRBV3-1	TRBJ1-1	TRBD1	CASSQAGTDSNTEAFF	TGTGCCAGCAGCCAAGCGGGGACAGACTCAAACACTGAAGCTTTCTTT
many	TRBV7-9	TRBJ2-1	TRBD1	CASSWNRDSSYNEQFF	TGTGCCAGCAGCTGGAACCGGGACAGCTCCTACAATGAGCAGTTCTTC
NA	TRBV27	TRBJ2-1	NA	CASGPTANNEQFF	TGTGCCAGCGGACCAACGGCCAACAATGAGCAGTTCTTC